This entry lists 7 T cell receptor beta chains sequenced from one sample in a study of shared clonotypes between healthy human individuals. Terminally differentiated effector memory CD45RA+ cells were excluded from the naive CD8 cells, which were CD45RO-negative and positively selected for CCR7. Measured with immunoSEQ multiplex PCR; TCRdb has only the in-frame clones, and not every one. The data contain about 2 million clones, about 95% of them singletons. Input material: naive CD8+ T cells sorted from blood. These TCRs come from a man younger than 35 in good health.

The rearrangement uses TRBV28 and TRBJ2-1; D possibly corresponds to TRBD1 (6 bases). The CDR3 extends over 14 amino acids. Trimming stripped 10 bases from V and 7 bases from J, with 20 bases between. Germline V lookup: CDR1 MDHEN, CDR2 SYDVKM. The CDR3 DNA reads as TGTGCCAACGCGCCGGGACACCAGCGGAATGAGCAGTTCTTC. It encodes CANAPGHQRNEQFF.

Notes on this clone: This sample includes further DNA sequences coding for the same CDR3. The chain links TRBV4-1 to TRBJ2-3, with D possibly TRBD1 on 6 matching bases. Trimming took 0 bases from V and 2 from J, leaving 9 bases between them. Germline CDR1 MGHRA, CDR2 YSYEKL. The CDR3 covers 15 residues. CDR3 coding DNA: TGCGCCAGCAGCCAAGAGGACAGCTTCACAGATACGCAGTATTTT. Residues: CASSQEDSFTDTQYF.

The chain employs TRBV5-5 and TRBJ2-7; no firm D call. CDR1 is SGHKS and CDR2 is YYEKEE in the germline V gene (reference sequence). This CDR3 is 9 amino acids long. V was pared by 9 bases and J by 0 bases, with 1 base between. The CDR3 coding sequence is TGTGCCACCTCCTACGAGCAGTACTTC. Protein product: CATSYEQYF.

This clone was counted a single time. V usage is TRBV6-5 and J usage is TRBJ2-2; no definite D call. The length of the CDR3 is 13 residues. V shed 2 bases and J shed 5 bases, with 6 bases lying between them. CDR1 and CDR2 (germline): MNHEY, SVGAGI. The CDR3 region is CASSYPETGELFF. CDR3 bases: TGTGCCAGCAGTTACCCAGAAACCGGGGAGCTGTTTTTT.

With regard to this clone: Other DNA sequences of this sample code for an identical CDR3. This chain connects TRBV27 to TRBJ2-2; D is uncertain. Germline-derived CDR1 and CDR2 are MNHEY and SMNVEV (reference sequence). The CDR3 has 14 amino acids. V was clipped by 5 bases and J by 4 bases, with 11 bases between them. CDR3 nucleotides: TGTGCCAGCAGTCTTCTAGGGTCCACCGGGGAGCTGTTTTTT. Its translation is CASSLLGSTGELFF.

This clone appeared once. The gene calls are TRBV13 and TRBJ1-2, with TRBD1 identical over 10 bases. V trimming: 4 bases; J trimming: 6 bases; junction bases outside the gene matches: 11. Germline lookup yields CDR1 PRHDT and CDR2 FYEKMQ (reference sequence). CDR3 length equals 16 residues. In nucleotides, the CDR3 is TGTGCCAGCAGCTCTGGGGGGACAGGGGATGACCATGGCTACACCTTC. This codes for CASSSGGTGDDHGYTF.

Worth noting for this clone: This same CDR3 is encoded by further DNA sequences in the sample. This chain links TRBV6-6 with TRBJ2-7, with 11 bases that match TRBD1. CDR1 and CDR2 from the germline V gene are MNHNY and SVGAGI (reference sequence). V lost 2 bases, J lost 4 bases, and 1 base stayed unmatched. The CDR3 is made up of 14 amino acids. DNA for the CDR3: TGTGCCAGCAGTTACGGGACAGGGGGATACGAGCAGTACTTC. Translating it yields CASSYGTGGYEQYF.